This T cell receptor (beta chain) was sequenced in a study of blood T cell repertoires in COVID-19 (dated by TCRdb to the early 2020s). Context from the whole study: Samples covering the acute and convalescent phases of COVID-19 were provided by collaborators in the United States, Italy and Spain. The samples were drawn from two sources: the first 160 participants of the ongoing ImmuneRACE study, and some 1,300 subjects contributed by 6 global collaborators. Where HLA class I and class II types were available, the types were taken from metadata supplied by the sample provider, not from assay-based typing. Deeply sampled blood TCRbeta repertoires from subjects exposed to, actively infected with, or recovered from COVID-19 were included in the dataset. The prospective study material was composed of cDNA or gDNA derived from T cells, B-cell-depleted T cells, or PBMCs. The repertoires were released in a freely available public database meant as a resource for research on the immune response to SARS-CoV-2. A de-identified subject ID, COVID-19 status, age in years and sex were almost always included in the sample metadata. Points the paper makes about the study in general: How much clinical and demographic metadata was included differed by source and by participant, and the metadata was provided uncurated.

Per the germline V gene, MRHNA is the CDR1 and SNTAGT is the CDR2. The CDR3 covers 14 residues, taking in both the cysteine and the phenylalanine. Only the CDR3 portion is preserved as DNA: 42 bases, with reading frame beginning at the first base. V is shortened by 4 bases, J by 4 bases, and the region joining them spans 11 bases. TCRbeta CDR3 regions were amplified from genomic DNA by means of the immunoSEQ Assay, a bias-controlled multiplex PCR. Under the source paper's analysis protocol: The number of nucleated cells in each sample was estimated from the amplification of reference gene primers within the assay. Sequence reads were collapsed and filtered to measure the absolute abundance of every unique TCRbeta CDR3 rearrangement. For each sample, productive Simpson clonality was calculated as the square root of Simpson's diversity index across productive rearrangements. TCRdb took over this immuneACCESS table, retaining in-frame rearrangements with V and J assigned. Such tables are incomplete; in checked studies, under half of the missing clones stem from an unresolved V gene, and the remainder is unexplained. For V, J and clone size, that table is used; D and trimming come from the DNA. Present in this sample are 59,000 or so clones, over 75% of which were seen just once. The ten largest account for 7.2% of the sample.

Collaborating institutions collected whole blood in K2EDTA tubes following their own protocols. For TCRbeta analysis, collaborators shipped samples as frozen whole blood, isolated PBMCs, or DNA extracted from either of those sample types. Of note for this clone: Its antigen is not yet known. Base qualities are not at hand, and no much larger clone is one base apart.

The receptor chain draws on TRBV6-4 and TRBJ1-5; no D gene call is confident. This receptor was obtained from a man aged 55 to 69 with acute or convalescent COVID-19. The source material was peripheral blood. At the DNA level, the sequence is TGTGCCAGCAGTGCCGAATTTCAGAATCAGCCCCAGCATTTT. This encodes CASSAEFQNQPQHF.